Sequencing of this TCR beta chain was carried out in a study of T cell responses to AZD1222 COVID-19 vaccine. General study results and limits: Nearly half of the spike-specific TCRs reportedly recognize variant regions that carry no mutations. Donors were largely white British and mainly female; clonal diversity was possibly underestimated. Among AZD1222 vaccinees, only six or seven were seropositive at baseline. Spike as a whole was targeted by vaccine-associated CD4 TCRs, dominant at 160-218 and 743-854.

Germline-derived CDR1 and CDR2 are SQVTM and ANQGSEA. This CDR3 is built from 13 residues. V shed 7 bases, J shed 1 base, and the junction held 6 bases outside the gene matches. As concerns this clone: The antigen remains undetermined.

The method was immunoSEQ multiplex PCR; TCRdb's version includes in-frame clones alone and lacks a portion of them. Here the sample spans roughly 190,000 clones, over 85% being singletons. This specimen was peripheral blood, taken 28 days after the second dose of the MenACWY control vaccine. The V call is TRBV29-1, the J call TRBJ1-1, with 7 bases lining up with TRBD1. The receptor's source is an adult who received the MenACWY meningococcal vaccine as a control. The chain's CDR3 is CSAPDRANTEAFF. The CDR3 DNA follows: TGCAGCGCCCCCGACAGGGCGAACACTGAAGCTTTCTTT. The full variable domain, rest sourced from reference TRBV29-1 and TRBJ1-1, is SAVISQKPSRDICQRGTSLTIQCQVDSQVTMMFWYRQQPGQSLTLIATANQGSEATYESGFVIDKFPISRPNLTFSTLTVSNMSPEDSSIYLCSAPDRANTEAFFGQGTRLTVV.